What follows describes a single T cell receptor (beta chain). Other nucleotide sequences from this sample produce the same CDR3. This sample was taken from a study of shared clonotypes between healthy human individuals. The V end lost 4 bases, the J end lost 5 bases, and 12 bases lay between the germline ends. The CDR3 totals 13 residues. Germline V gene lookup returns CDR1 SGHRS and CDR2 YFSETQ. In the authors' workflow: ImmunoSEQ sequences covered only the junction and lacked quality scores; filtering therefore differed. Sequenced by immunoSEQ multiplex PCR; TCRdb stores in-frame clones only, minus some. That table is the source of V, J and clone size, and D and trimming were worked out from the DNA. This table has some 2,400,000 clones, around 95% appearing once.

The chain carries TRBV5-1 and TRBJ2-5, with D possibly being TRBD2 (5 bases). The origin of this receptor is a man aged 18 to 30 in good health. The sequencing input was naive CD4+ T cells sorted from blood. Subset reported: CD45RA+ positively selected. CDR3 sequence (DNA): TGCGCCAGCAGCCTAACGGGCGGGGAGACCCAGTACTTC. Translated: CASSLTGGETQYF.